The following is a TCR beta chain sequence with its context. Its antigen is unknown. The sample holds no much larger clone one base away, and base qualities are not on file. In the germline V gene (reference sequence), CDR1 corresponds to LNHDA and CDR2 to SQIVND. The germline V and J ends show losses of 8 bases and 7 bases respectively, and no gene match explains 11 bases of the junction. The CDR3 contains 14 residues, cysteine and phenylalanine counted. The DNA shown is the 42-base CDR3, in frame from base 1. This sample was taken from a study of Graves' ophthalmopathy and Graves' hyperthyroidism (dated by TCRdb to the late 2010s). Background on the whole study: Peripheral blood samples were taken at the time of initial diagnosis, before any treatment was given. In five or six hyperthyroidism patients, the T-cell repertoire of thyroid tissue was compared with the T-cell repertoire of blood. In total, some 140 blood samples were TCR-sequenced: 40 to 45 ophthalmopathy, roughly 77 hyperthyroidism and some 17 hyperthyroidism-to-ophthalmopathy patients. To explore V-J signatures that separate ophthalmopathy from hyperthyroidism, a discovery set of 95 to 100 patients was enrolled, consisting of approximately 45 with ophthalmopathy and roughly 60 with stable hyperthyroidism. For independent validation, a separate cohort was made up of 18 hyperthyroidism patients plus 17 patients who later progressed from hyperthyroidism to ophthalmopathy. To tell Graves' ophthalmopathy apart from Graves' hyperthyroidism, and to predict which patients would progress to ophthalmopathy, the study relied on TCR beta repertoire signatures. After sampling, hyperthyroidism patients received methimazole starting at 30 mg daily, and ophthalmopathy patients received high-dose intravenous methylprednisolone.

Study-wide conclusions, independent of this receptor: In validation, the model predicted ophthalmopathy progression with over 60% sensitivity and around 72% specificity; 12 predicted patients were CT-confirmed with GO in a median of approximately 6.2 months. No statistical method was used to set the sample size in advance, and the investigators knew which group each participant was assigned to. Most expanded thyroid clonotypes with frequency above 0.001 were also detected in blood, suggesting blood repertoires may reflect the thyroid immune response. The 13-signature model separated ophthalmopathy from stable hyperthyroidism with approximately 88% sensitivity and 81.08% specificity in cross-validation, and 80%/75% in the test set.

Ophthalmopathy patients were characterized by moderately to severely active disease, a Clinical Activity Score of at least 3, a NOSPECS grade of at least 4, and a disease duration under 3 months. Patients with other autoimmune diseases, uncontrolled infections, pregnancy or lactation were excluded. Diagnosis relied on clinical symptoms, serum thyroxine, TRAb, thyroid ultrasound and orbital computed tomography. Using Ficoll-Paque density gradient centrifugation, PBMCs were isolated from roughly 9.2 ml of fresh peripheral blood. Trizol reagent was used to extract the total RNA, and its quality was then checked on an Agilent 2100 Bioanalyzer. For repertoire sequencing, the TCR beta CDR3 regions were amplified from RNA transcripts. The first round of RT-PCR was done with HTBI primers and the Qiagen OneStep RT-PCR kit, and was followed by a second round of multiplex PCR, then size selection and purification. The libraries underwent paired-end sequencing with 100 bp reads on an Illumina HiSeq2000. Regarding the original processing steps: SOAPnuke was used to process the reads, removing any read that contained adapters or uncalled bases, had a mean Phred below 15, or lacked an exact match to the constant primer or identifier. High-quality paired reads were merged with COPE v1.2.5. Each unique nucleotide sequence was defined as a clonotype, and clonotypes were aligned to IMGT TRB V, D and J references with MiTCR v1.1. The analysis was limited to V-J combinations with a frequency above 0.0001, which together covered 99.2% of repertoires. A TCR clonal expansion and chaos score per V-J combination was defined as the ratio of F50 clonal expansion to chaos observed in the TCRdist matrix. Welch's t-statistics and random forest were used to reduce features to 13 V-J combinations, which were fed into a naive Bayes classifier. The similarity between thyroid and blood repertoires was quantified using the Morisita-Horn index. TCRdb cleaned the public reads at Q25 with fastp, built clones with MiXCR and kept in-frame beta chains. When rows share a CDR3 protein, they turn into one entry using the most common DNA and genes. The V and J calls were determined by TCRdb, not by the authors. The sample records tens of thousands of distinct CDR3 sequences, about 50% of which are singletons. The top ten hold approximately 23% of the sample.

This receptor was obtained from an adult man with Graves' ophthalmopathy. Here the chain combines TRBV19 and TRBJ1-5; 7 junctional bases match TRBD1. The sequenced sample consisted of peripheral blood. In nucleotide form, the sequence is TGTGCCAGTGGGACAACAGGGGAGAGGCAGCCCCAGCATTTT. This sequence encodes CASGTTGERQPQHF.